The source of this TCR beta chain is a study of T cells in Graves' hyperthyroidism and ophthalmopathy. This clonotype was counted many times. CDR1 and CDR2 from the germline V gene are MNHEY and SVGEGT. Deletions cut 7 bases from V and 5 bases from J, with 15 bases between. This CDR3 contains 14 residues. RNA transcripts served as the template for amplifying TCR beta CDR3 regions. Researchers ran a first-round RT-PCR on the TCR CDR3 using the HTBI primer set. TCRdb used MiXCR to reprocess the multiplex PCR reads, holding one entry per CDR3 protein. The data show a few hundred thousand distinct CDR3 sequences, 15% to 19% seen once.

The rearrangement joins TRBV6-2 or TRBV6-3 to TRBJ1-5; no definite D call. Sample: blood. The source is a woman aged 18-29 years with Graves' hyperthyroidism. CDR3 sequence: CASKGVTPYQPQHF. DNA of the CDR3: TGTGCCAGCAAGGGTGTGACCCCGTATCAGCCCCAGCATTTT.